This passage covers 20 T cell receptor beta chains from one sample sequenced in a study of cytomegalovirus exposure and HLA in healthy donors. 13 Jbeta primers and 60 Vbeta primers were used for the PCR. This table comes from immunoSEQ multiplex PCR, and its TCRdb copy is limited to in-frame clones, with some not included. This table holds fewer than 100,000 clones, approximately 7.6% found once. The source material was PBMCs. These TCRs come from a middle-aged man in good health and CMV-seronegative.

CDR3 protein: CAISERASGRATYNEQFF. CDR3 nucleotides: TGTGCCATCAGTGAAAGGGCTAGCGGGAGGGCCACCTACAATGAGCAGTTCTTC. The chain employs TRBV10-3 and TRBJ2-1; 12 nucleotides match TRBD2. Germline assignment: CDR1 ENHRY and CDR2 SYGVKD. V lost 3 bases and J lost 2; bases outside the gene matches: 8. CDR3 size: 18 residues.

This clone was counted a few times. This chain links TRBV28 with TRBJ2-3; TRBD2 matches at 10 bases. This CDR3 region has 14 residues. Germline lookup yields CDR1 MDHEN and CDR2 SYDVKM. Germline trimming cut 4 bases from V and 6 bases from J; bases unmatched to any gene: 4. For the CDR3, the DNA is TGTGCCAGCAGTTCAGCGGGGGGGCCGGATACGCAGTATTTT. This translates into CASSSAGGPDTQYF.

The CDR3 sequence: CASTLGGGYHEQYF. The CDR3 nucleotides read TGTGCCAGCACCCTTGGCGGCGGTTATCACGAGCAGTACTTC. The chain links TRBV6-6 to TRBJ2-7; D not resolved. The CDR3 sequence is 14 residues long. The V gene lost 7 bases and the J gene lost 5 bases, with 18 bases spanning the gap. Germline CDR1 reads MNHNY; CDR2 reads SVGAGI (reference sequence).

This chain joins TRBV9 and TRBJ2-3; 7 bases are a match to TRBD1. This CDR3 spans 17 amino acids. V was clipped by 3 bases and J by 1 base; unmatched bases: 11. CDR1 and CDR2 from the germline V gene are SGDLS and YYNGEE. As DNA, the CDR3 is TGTGCCAGCAGCGCAGGGGGACGTCGCGTGGGCACAGATACGCAGTATTTT. It yields the protein CASSAGGRRVGTDTQYF. The whole variable domain, remainder taken from reference TRBV9 and TRBJ2-3, is DSGVTQTPKHLITATGQRVTLRCSPRSGDLSVYWYQQSLDQGLQFLIQYYNGEERAKGNILERFSAQQFPDLHSELNLSSLELGDSALYFCASSAGGRRVGTDTQYFGPGTRLTVL.

The chain combines TRBV28 with TRBJ2-3, with D unresolved. With 7 bases removed from V and 1 base from J, the gap between germline ends came to 12 bases. The CDR3 is 14 amino acids. CDR1 is MDHEN and CDR2 is SYDVKM in the germline V gene. CDR3: CASIGAPRTDTQYF. CDR3 DNA sequence: TGTGCCAGCATTGGAGCACCTCGCACAGATACGCAGTATTTT. The variable domain in full, completed from reference TRBV28 and TRBJ2-3, reads DVKVTQSSRYLVKRTGEKVFLECVQDMDHENMFWYRQDPGLGLRLIYFSYDVKMKEKGDIPEGYSVSREKKERFSLILESASTNQTSMYLCASIGAPRTDTQYFGPGTRLTVL.

This clone showed up just a few times. V and J are TRBV18 and TRBJ2-2; possible D gene TRBD2, 5 bases. V lost 6 bases and J 3 bases, leaving 17 bases between the germline ends. The CDR3 contains 16 residues. Germline V gene data show CDR1 as KGHSH and CDR2 as LQKENI. CDR3 in amino acids: CASSRTGGLYTGELFF. As DNA, the CDR3 is TGTGCCAGCTCCCGGACGGGCGGACTGTACACCGGGGAGCTGTTTTTT.

This clone was seen more than once but under ten times. The rearrangement links TRBV2 to TRBJ1-1, with TRBD1 matching 7 bases. After removal of 8 bases from V and 1 base from J, the junction contained 7 bases not matched to a gene. The CDR3 extends over 14 amino acids. Germline lookup yields CDR1 SNHLY and CDR2 FYNNEI. The CDR3 region is CASCIGTANTEAFF. The CDR3 DNA reads as TGTGCCAGCTGTATCGGGACAGCGAACACTGAAGCTTTCTTT.

This clone was observed a few times. The J gene is TRBJ1-4, the V gene TRBV11-2, with a possible D match to TRBD1 (6 bases). Germline CDR1 is SGHAT and CDR2 is FQNNGV. Trimming shortened V by 1 base and J by 6 bases, and 18 bases separated the two germline ends. The CDR3 extends over 17 amino acids. CDR3 in DNA: TGTGCCAGCAGCTTAGGGTGGGGGCTGCAGGATGATGAAAAACTGTTTTTT. This codes for CASSLGWGLQDDEKLFF. Complete variable domain (other parts from reference TRBV11-2 and TRBJ1-4): EAGVAQSPRYKIIEKRQSVAFWCNPISGHATLYWYQQILGQGPKLLIQFQNNGVVDDSQLPKDRFSAERLKGVDSTLKIQPAKLEDSAVYLCASSLGWGLQDDEKLFFGSGTQLSVL.

The rearrangement links TRBV10-2 to TRBJ1-4; D is uncertain. The germline CDR1 and CDR2 sequences are WSHSY and SAAADI. The CDR3 is 13 residues long. Trimming removed 4 bases from V and 4 bases from J, with 7 bases in between. The CDR3 reads CASSGAGNEKLFF. In nucleotides, the CDR3 is TGCGCCAGCAGTGGTGCAGGTAATGAAAAACTGTTTTTT.

The table lists this clone with a few counts. The V call is TRBV7-2, the J call TRBJ2-7, with TRBD2 matching 11 bases. This CDR3 is 16 amino acids long. The V segment lost 5 bases and the J segment 2 bases; nucleotides outside the gene matches: 8. Germline CDR1 reads SGHTA; CDR2 reads FQGNSA. The CDR3 region has the DNA TGTGCCAGCAGCATTAGCGGGAGGGCGGGGACCTACGAGCAGTACTTC. Its translation is CASSISGRAGTYEQYF.

The chain recombines TRBV19 with TRBJ2-4; D may be TRBD1 (6 bases). The CDR3 is 12 residues long. CDR1 and CDR2 (germline): LNHDA, SQIVND (reference sequence). V lost 8 bases and J lost 8, with 13 bases in between. CDR3 amino acids: CASGTLSDIQYF. CDR3 in DNA: TGTGCCAGTGGGACATTGAGCGACATTCAGTACTTC.

The chain combines TRBV5-1 with TRBJ2-1; 10 bases map to TRBD2. CDR1 is SGHRS, CDR2 YFSETQ, per germline. This CDR3 contains 15 residues. V lost 1 base, J lost 8 bases, and 6 bases stayed unmatched. This chain's CDR3 is CASSLTAGGTDEQFF. The DNA of the CDR3 is TGCGCCAGCAGCTTGACAGCGGGAGGGACAGATGAGCAGTTCTTC.

The V call is TRBV5-4, the J call TRBJ2-7; 10 bases are shared with TRBD2. Germline V lookup: CDR1 SGHNT, CDR2 YYREEE (reference sequence). This CDR3 spans 15 amino acids. The ends lost 4 bases at V and 0 bases at J; junction bases unmatched: 4. The CDR3 region has the DNA TGTGCCAGCAGCCGCAGCGGGAGGGCCTCCTACGAGCAGTACTTC. This translates into CASSRSGRASYEQYF.

This clone has more than one count but fewer than ten. This chain joins TRBV28 and TRBJ1-2; 11 bases are a match to TRBD1. Trimming at V came to 10 bases and at J to 0 bases, leaving 7 bases not matched to a gene. This CDR3 region has 15 residues. The V gene's germline CDR1 is MDHEN and CDR2 SYDVKM. CDR3 coding DNA: TGTGCCATTTACCCGGGACAGGGGGCTAACTATGGCTACACCTTC. This codes for CAIYPGQGANYGYTF.

The rearrangement uses TRBV27 and TRBJ2-1, with 9 bases that match TRBD2. Germline V lookup: CDR1 MNHEY, CDR2 SMNVEV (reference sequence). J was trimmed by 3 bases and V by 1 base; bases with no gene match: 7. The CDR3 runs to 17 residues. This chain's CDR3 is CASSLLGGRDIYNEQFF. CDR3 DNA sequence: TGTGCCAGCAGTTTATTGGGCGGGAGGGATATCTACAATGAGCAGTTCTTC.

V is TRBV7-9 and J is TRBJ2-1; 7 bases line up with TRBD1. From germline, CDR1 is SEHNR and CDR2 FQNEAQ (reference sequence). There are 14 residues in the CDR3. V lost 5 bases, J lost 15 bases, and 16 bases stayed unmatched. This chain's CDR3 is CASSPTIQDRDGFF. Here the CDR3 DNA reads TGTGCCAGCAGCCCTACGATACAAGACAGGGACGGGTTCTTC.

The chain joins TRBV2 to TRBJ1-2, with D possibly matching TRBD1 (6 bases). The V gene lost 6 bases and the J gene lost 8 bases, with 13 bases spanning the gap. Germline CDR1 SNHLY, CDR2 FYNNEI. This CDR3 is built from 12 residues. This chain's CDR3 is CASSSGVRGYTF. The CDR3 coding sequence is TGTGCCAGCAGCTCAGGGGTCCGGGGCTACACCTTC.

V is TRBV11-2 and J is TRBJ2-1; TRBD2 is a possible D gene (5 bases). Germline-derived CDR1 and CDR2 are SGHAT and FQNNGV. V was clipped by 4 bases and J by 0 bases, with 13 bases between them. The CDR3 is 16 amino acids. CDR3 DNA: TGTGCCAGCAGCTGGGATGGCGGGTTCTCCTACAATGAGCAGTTCTTC. Translating gives CASSWDGGFSYNEQFF.

The chain links TRBV5-1 to TRBJ2-5; tentatively, D is TRBD1 (5 bases). The V end lost 0 bases, the J end lost 3 bases, and 9 bases lay between the germline ends. The V gene's germline CDR1 is SGHRS and CDR2 YFSETQ. CDR3 length: 14 residues. The chain's CDR3 is CASSLVQGKETQYF. Here the CDR3 DNA reads TGCGCCAGCAGCTTGGTCCAGGGAAAAGAGACCCAGTACTTC.

The chain employs TRBV7-6 and TRBJ1-1, with TRBD1 as a possible D gene (5 bases). In germline, CDR1 is SGHVS, CDR2 FNYEAQ. Between the trimmed V and J ends, which lost 6 bases and 3 bases, there was a span of 14 bases. This CDR3 has 14 residues. The CDR3 DNA reads as TGTGCCAGCAGGGTCCCCTGGGGGGACACTGAAGCTTTCTTT. Protein product: CASRVPWGDTEAFF. Variable domain in full (rest from reference TRBV7-6 and TRBJ1-1): GAGVSQSPRYKVTKRGQDVALRCDPISGHVSLYWYRQALGQGPEFLTYFNYEAQQDKSGLPNDRFSAERPEGSISTLTIQRTEQRDSAMYRCASRVPWGDTEAFFGQGTRLTVV.